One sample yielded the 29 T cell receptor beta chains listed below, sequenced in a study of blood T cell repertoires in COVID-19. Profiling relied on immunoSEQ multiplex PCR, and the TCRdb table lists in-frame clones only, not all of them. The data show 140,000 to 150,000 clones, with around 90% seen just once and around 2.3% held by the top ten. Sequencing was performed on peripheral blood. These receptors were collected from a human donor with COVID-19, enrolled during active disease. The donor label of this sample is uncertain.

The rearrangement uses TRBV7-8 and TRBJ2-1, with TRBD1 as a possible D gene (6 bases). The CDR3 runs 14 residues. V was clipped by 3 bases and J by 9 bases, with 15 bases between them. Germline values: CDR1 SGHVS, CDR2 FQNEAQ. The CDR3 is CASSFGNRDGEQFF. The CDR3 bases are TGTGCCAGCAGCTTCGGAAACAGGGACGGTGAGCAGTTCTTC.

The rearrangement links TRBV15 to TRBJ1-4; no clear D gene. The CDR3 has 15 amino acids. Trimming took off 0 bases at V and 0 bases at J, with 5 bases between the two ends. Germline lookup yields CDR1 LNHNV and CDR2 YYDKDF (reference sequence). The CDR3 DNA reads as TGTGCCACCAGCAGAGATACAGCAACTAATGAAAAACTGTTTTTT. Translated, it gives CATSRDTATNEKLFF.

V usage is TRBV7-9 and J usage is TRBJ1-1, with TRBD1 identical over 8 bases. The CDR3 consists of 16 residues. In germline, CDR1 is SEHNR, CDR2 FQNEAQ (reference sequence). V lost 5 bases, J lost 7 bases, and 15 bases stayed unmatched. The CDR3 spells CASSLSPLDRVYEAFF. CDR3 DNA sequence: TGTGCCAGCAGCCTTAGCCCCTTGGACAGGGTGTATGAAGCTTTCTTT.

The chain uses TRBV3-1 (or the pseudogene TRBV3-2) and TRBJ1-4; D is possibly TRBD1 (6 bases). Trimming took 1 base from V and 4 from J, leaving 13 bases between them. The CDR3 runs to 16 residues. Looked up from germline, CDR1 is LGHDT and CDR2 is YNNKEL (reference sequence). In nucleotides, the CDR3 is TGTGCCAGCAGCCAAGGGTTGGACAGACTTAATGAAAAACTGTTTTTT. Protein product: CASSQGLDRLNEKLFF.

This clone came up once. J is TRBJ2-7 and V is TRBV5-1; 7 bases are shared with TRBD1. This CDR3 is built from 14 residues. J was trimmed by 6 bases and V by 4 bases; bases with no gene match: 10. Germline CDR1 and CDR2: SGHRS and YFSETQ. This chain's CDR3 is CASSPDRVGAEQYF. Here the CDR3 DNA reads TGCGCCAGCAGCCCTGACAGGGTTGGGGCCGAGCAGTACTTC. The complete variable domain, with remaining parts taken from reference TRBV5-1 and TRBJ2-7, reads KAGVTQTPRYLIKTRGQQVTLSCSPISGHRSVSWYQQTPGQGLQFLFEYFSETQRNKGNFPGRFSGRQFSNSRSEMNVSTLELGDSALYLCASSPDRVGAEQYFGPGTRLTVT.

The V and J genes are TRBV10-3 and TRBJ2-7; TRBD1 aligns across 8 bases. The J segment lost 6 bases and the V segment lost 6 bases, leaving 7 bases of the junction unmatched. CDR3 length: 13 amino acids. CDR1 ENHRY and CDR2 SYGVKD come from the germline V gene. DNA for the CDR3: TGTGCCATCAGCGACAGGGGAGAGAGCGAGCAGTACTTC. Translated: CAISDRGESEQYF.

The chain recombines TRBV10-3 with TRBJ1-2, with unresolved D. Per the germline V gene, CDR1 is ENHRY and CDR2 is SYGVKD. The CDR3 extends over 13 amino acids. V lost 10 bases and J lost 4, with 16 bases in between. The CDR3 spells CATFPGYPYGYTF. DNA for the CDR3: TGTGCCACCTTCCCCGGTTACCCCTATGGCTACACCTTC.

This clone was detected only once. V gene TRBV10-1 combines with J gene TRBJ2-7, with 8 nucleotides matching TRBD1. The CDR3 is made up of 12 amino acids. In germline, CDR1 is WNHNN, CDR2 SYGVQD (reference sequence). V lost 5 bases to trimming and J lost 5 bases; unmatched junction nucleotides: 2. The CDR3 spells CASSSGGDEQYF. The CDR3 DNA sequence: TGCGCCAGCAGTTCAGGGGGCGACGAGCAGTACTTC.

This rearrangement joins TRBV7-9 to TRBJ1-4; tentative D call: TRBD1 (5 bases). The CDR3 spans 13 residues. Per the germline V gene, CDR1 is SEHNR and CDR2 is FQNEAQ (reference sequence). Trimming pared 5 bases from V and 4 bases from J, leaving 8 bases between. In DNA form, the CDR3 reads TGTGCCAGCAGCGCGGGGGGTAATGAAAAACTGTTTTTT. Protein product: CASSAGGNEKLFF.

CDR3 protein: CASTLGLAETTFRYEQYF. The DNA for the CDR3 is TGTGCCAGCACCCTGGGACTAGCGGAGACCACTTTTCGATACGAGCAGTACTTC. V gene TRBV2 combines with J gene TRBJ2-7, with 11 bases aligning to TRBD2. The CDR3 sequence is 18 residues long. Looked up from germline, CDR1 is SNHLY and CDR2 is FYNNEI. V shed 7 bases, J shed 4 bases, and the junction held 18 bases outside the gene matches.

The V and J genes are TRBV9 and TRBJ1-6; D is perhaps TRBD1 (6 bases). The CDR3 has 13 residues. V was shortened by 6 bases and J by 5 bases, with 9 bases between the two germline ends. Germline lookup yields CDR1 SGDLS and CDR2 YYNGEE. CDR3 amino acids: CASTRGDNSPLHF. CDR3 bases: TGTGCCAGCACCAGGGGAGATAATTCACCCCTCCACTTT.

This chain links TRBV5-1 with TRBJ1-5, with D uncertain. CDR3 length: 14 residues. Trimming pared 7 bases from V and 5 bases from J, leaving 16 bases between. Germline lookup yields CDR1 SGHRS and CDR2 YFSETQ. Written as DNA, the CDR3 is TGCGCCAGCCGCTACTGGAGACGGCATCAGCCCCAGCATTTT. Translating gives CASRYWRRHQPQHF.

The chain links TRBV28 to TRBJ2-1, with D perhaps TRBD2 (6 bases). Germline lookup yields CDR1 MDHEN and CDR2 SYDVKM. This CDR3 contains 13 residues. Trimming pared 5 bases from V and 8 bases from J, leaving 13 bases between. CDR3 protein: CASSGGSVDEQFF. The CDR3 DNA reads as TGTGCCAGCAGTGGGGGGAGTGTGGATGAGCAGTTCTTC.

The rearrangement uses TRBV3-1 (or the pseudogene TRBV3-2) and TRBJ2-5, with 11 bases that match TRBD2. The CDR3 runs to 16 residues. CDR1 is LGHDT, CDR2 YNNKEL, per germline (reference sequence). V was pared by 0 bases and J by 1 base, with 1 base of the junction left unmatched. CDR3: CASSQELAGVQETQYF. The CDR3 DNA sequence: TGTGCCAGCAGCCAAGAACTAGCGGGGGTCCAAGAGACCCAGTACTTC.

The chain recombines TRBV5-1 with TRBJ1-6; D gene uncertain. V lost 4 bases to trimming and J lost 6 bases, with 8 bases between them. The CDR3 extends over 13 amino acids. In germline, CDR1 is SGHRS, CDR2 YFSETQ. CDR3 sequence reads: CASSQSGNSPLHF. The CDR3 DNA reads TGCGCCAGCAGCCAGTCGGGTAATTCACCCCTCCACTTT.

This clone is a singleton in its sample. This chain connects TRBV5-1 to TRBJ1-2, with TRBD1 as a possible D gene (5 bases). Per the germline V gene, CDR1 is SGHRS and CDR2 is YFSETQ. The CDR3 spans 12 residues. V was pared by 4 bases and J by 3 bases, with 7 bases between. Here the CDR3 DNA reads TGCGCCAGCAGCCTGACAGACTATGGCTACACCTTC. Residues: CASSLTDYGYTF.

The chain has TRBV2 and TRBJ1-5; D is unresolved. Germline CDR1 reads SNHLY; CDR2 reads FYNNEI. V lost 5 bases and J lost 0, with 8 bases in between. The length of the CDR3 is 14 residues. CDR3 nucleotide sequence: TGTGCCAGCAGTCTAAAATATAGCAATCAGCCCCAGCATTTT. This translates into CASSLKYSNQPQHF.

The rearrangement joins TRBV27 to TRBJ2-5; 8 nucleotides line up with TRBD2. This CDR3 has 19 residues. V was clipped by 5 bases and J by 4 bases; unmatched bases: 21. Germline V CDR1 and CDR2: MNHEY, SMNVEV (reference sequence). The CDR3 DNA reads TGTGCCAGCAGTAGGATCGGGGCTAGCGGGTTTCCCCCGCCAGAGACCCAGTACTTC. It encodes CASSRIGASGFPPPETQYF.

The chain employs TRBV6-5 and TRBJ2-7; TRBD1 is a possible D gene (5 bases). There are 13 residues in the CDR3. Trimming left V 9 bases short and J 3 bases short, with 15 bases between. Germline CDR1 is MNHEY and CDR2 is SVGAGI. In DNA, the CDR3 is TGTGCCAGTCAAAGGACAAGAAACTACGAGCAGTACTTC. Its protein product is CASQRTRNYEQYF.

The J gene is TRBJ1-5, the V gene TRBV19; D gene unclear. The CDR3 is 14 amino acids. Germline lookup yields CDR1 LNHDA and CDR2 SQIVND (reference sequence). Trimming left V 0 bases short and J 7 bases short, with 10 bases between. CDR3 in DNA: TGTGCCAGTAGTATAGATGGGCCCCGGCAGCCCCAGCATTTT. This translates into CASSIDGPRQPQHF.

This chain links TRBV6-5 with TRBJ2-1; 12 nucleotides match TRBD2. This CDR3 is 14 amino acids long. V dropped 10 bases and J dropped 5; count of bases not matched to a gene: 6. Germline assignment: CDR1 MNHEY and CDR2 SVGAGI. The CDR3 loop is CATLRLAGDNEQFF. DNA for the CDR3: TGTGCCACTCTAAGACTAGCGGGGGACAATGAGCAGTTCTTC.

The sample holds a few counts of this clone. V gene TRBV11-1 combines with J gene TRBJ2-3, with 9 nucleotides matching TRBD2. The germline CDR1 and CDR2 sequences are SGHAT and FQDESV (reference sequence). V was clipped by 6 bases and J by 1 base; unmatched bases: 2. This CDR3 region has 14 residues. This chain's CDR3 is CASSRTSGTDTQYF. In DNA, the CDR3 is TGTGCCAGCAGTCGGACTAGCGGCACAGATACGCAGTATTTT.

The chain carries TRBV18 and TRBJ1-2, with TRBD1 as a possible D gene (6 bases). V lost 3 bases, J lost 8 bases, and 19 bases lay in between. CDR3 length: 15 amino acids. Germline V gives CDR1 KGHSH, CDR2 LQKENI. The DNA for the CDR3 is TGTGCCAGCTCACCTACTCTTGGACAGTCTCAGGGCTACACCTTC. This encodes CASSPTLGQSQGYTF.

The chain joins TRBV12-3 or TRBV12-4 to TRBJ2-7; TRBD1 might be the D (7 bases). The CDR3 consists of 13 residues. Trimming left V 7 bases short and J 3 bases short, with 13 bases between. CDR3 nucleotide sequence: TGTGCCAGCAATCGGCAGGGGGGCTACGAGCAGTACTTC. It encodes CASNRQGGYEQYF.

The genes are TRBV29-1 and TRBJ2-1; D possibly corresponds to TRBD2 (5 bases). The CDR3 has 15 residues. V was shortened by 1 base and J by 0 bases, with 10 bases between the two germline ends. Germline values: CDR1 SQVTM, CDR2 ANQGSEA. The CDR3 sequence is CSVEGGAASYNEQFF. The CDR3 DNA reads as TGCAGCGTTGAAGGGGGAGCGGCCTCCTACAATGAGCAGTTCTTC.

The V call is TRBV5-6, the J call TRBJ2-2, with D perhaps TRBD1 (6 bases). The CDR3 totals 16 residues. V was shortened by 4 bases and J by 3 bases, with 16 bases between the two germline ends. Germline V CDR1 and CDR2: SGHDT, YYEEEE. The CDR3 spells CASSPTDRRYTGELFF. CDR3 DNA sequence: TGTGCCAGCAGCCCTACGGACAGACGATACACCGGGGAGCTGTTTTTT.

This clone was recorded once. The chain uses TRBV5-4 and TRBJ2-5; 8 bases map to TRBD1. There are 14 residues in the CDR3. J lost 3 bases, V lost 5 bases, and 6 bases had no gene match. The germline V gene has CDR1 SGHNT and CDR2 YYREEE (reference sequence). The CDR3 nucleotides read TGTGCCAGCAGAACACAGGGGGAGGAAGAGACCCAGTACTTC. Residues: CASRTQGEEETQYF.

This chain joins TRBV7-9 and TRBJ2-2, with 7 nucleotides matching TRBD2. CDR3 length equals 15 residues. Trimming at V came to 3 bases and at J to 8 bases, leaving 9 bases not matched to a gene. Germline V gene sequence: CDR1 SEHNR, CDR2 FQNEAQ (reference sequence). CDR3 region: CASSFSGPRVGELFF. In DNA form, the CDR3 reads TGTGCCAGCAGCTTTAGCGGGCCAAGAGTGGGGGAGCTGTTTTTT.

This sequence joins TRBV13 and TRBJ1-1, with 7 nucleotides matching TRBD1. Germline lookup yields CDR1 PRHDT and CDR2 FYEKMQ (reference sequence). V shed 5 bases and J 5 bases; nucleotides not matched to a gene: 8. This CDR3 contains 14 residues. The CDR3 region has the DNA TGTGCCAGCAGCCAAAGGGGGCGCGATACTGAAGCTTTCTTT. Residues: CASSQRGRDTEAFF.